This T cell receptor (beta chain) was captured by sequencing in a study of long-term antiretroviral therapy in people with HIV. Study-wide results and caveats: Transplant donor controls retained higher diversity, though diversity increased after ART.

All donors provided no fewer than one pre-ART and no fewer than two post-ART PBMC samples. Treatment for all HIV-infected participants took place in the United States. In the case of this clone: What it binds is not known.

This was the immunoSEQ v3.0 assay at survey level. Each sample aimed for roughly 40,000-55,000 sequenced T-cell genomes. This table comes from immunoSEQ multiplex PCR, and its TCRdb copy is limited to in-frame clones, with some not included. The sample has around 28,000 clones; about nine tenths are singletons. Germline CDR1 is SGHNT and CDR2 is YYREEE (reference sequence). The CDR3 spans 14 residues. Losses at the gene ends were 2 bases for V and 0 bases for J; bases not matched to a gene: 0. The chain carries TRBV5-4 and TRBJ2-7; 9 bases map to TRBD2. The sample here was unsorted PBMCs, taken 3.1 years after starting antiretroviral therapy. This receptor was obtained from a man between 18 and 35 years old with HIV. DNA of the CDR3: TGTGCCAGCAGCTTTAGCGGGAGCTCCTACGAGCAGTACTTC. This gives the protein CASSFSGSSYEQYF.